The 29 T cell receptor beta chains given below trace back to one sample, sequenced in a study of T-cell reconstitution after alpha-beta-depleted transplantation in children. TCRbeta library preparation incorporated unique molecular identifiers. TCRdb called the PCR reads again in MiXCR, with one record for every CDR3 protein. The sample records about 110,000 distinct CDR3 sequences, under 13% being singletons. The specimen comprised PBMCs, sampled before TCRalphabeta/CD19-depleted stem cell transplant. These receptor sequences come from a boy aged 2 to 10 with acute lymphoblastic leukemia, due to receive a stem cell transplant.

This clonotype occurred a few times. The chain links TRBV12-3 or TRBV12-4 to TRBJ2-7; TRBD2 matches 7 bases. The CDR3 totals 17 residues. The V segment lost 2 bases and the J segment 2 bases; nucleotides outside the gene matches: 12. CDR3 in DNA: TGTGCCAGCAGTTTACGCGGCTGGGGAGGGGCAGCCTACGAGCAGTACTTC. Translating gives CASSLRGWGGAAYEQYF.

DNA of the CDR3: TGTGCCAGCAGTTTAATATCCCGGCGAGATGAGCAGTTCTTC. Protein product: CASSLISRRDEQFF. The chain recombines TRBV12-3 or TRBV12-4 with TRBJ2-1; unclear D gene. With 2 bases removed from V and 8 bases from J, the gap between germline ends came to 13 bases. The CDR3 totals 14 residues.

The chain links TRBV7-9 to TRBJ2-1; D ambiguous. Per germline, CDR1 SEHNR and CDR2 FQNEAQ (reference sequence). The CDR3 has 13 amino acids. Deletions cut 1 base from V and 5 bases from J, with 6 bases between. CDR3 in amino acids: CASSLGPHNEQFF. CDR3 nucleotides: TGTGCCAGCAGCTTAGGACCCCACAATGAGCAGTTCTTC.

V gene TRBV29-1 combines with J gene TRBJ2-1, with D perhaps TRBD1 or TRBD2 (5 bases each). The V and J ends lost 5 bases and 3 bases respectively, with 14 bases between them. Germline assignment: CDR1 SQVTM and CDR2 ANQGSEA. The CDR3 runs to 14 residues. The CDR3 region is CSVIRDHIYNEQFF. The CDR3 DNA is TGCAGCGTTATTAGGGACCATATCTACAATGAGCAGTTCTTC.

This clonotype was recorded a few times. The chain is built from TRBV20-1 and TRBJ2-1, with 11 bases aligning to TRBD1. This CDR3 region has 15 residues. CDR1 and CDR2 (germline): DFQATT, SNEGSKA (reference sequence). The V gene end was trimmed by 6 bases and the J gene end by 4 bases; junction bases not matched to a gene: 8. As DNA, the CDR3 is TGCAGTGCCCCTCTGGGACAGGGGGATTACAATGAGCAGTTCTTC. Encoded protein: CSAPLGQGDYNEQFF.

This clonotype was seen repeatedly, ten times or more. This sequence joins TRBV25-1 and TRBJ1-1; perhaps TRBD1 as D (5 bases). CDR3 length equals 14 residues. Germline V gene data show CDR1 as MGHDK and CDR2 as SYGVNS. With 7 bases removed from V and 3 bases from J, the gap between germline ends came to 15 bases. The CDR3 spells CASTKGGADTEAFF. DNA of the CDR3: TGTGCCAGCACCAAGGGCGGGGCGGACACTGAAGCTTTCTTT.

The V call is TRBV5-1, the J call TRBJ1-1; D gene unclear. From germline, CDR1 is SGHRS and CDR2 YFSETQ. There are 14 residues in the CDR3. The V and J ends lost 0 bases and 5 bases respectively, with 11 bases between them. The CDR3: CASSLAGVTTEAFF. In nucleotides, the CDR3 is TGCGCCAGCAGCTTGGCTGGGGTAACAACTGAAGCTTTCTTT.

This clonotype has only a few counts. The rearrangement joins TRBV6-1 to TRBJ2-3; 7 bases fit TRBD1. The CDR3 is 14 residues long. Germline trimming cut 7 bases from V and 4 bases from J; bases unmatched to any gene: 8. CDR1 and CDR2 from the germline V gene are MNHNS and SASEGT. CDR3 sequence (DNA): TGTGCCAGCACCCAACCCCAGGGGGCAGATACGCAGTATTTT. This gives the protein CASTQPQGADTQYF.

In its sample, this clonotype was seen many times. The V gene is TRBV20-1, the J gene TRBJ2-7; D uncertain. The CDR3 contains 14 residues. V was trimmed by 5 bases and J by 0 bases, leaving 14 bases between them. Germline V gives CDR1 DFQATT, CDR2 SNEGSKA (reference sequence). CDR3 loop: CSARPPWASYEQYF. The CDR3 bases are TGCAGTGCTCGCCCACCATGGGCCTCCTACGAGCAGTACTTC.

This clonotype was seen only a few times. V usage is TRBV11-3 and J usage is TRBJ2-1; D remains unclear. Germline V gives CDR1 SGHNT, CDR2 YENEEA. Trimming took 3 bases from V and 8 from J, leaving 11 bases between them. The length of the CDR3 is 13 residues. The CDR3 spells CASSFRLGDEQFF. The CDR3 DNA follows: TGTGCCAGCAGCTTTCGTCTCGGCGATGAGCAGTTCTTC.

This clonotype was observed a few times. The chain couples TRBV29-1 to TRBJ2-7; 8 bases map to TRBD1. J lost 7 bases, V lost 4 bases, and 9 bases had no gene match. CDR1 and CDR2 (germline): SQVTM, ANQGSEA. This CDR3 has 13 amino acids. Written as DNA, the CDR3 is TGCAGCGTTGGTCAGGACAGGGCGTGGGAGCAGTACTTC. The encoded protein is CSVGQDRAWEQYF.

In its sample, this clonotype was seen many times. The J gene is TRBJ2-3, the V gene TRBV5-1; 10 bases are a match to TRBD2. CDR1 is SGHRS and CDR2 is YFSETQ in the germline V gene. CDR3 length: 17 amino acids. J was trimmed by 3 bases and V by 1 base; bases with no gene match: 8. The CDR3: CASSLSLAGEVTDTQYF. CDR3 sequence (DNA): TGCGCCAGCAGCTTGAGCCTAGCGGGAGAGGTAACAGATACGCAGTATTTT.

This clonotype has a handful of counts. V usage is TRBV5-5 and J usage is TRBJ2-1, with a possible D match to TRBD1 (6 bases). V lost 0 bases and J 5 bases, leaving 12 bases between the germline ends. There are 15 residues in the CDR3. The germline V gene encodes CDR1 SGHKS and CDR2 YYEKEE (reference sequence). The CDR3 loop reads CASSLGDRTNNEQFF. The CDR3 nucleotides are TGTGCCAGCAGCTTGGGCGACAGGACCAACAATGAGCAGTTCTTC.

V and J are TRBV4-2 and TRBJ1-6; a possible D gene is TRBD1 (5 bases). The germline V gene has CDR1 LGHNA and CDR2 YNFKEQ. The CDR3 runs 16 residues. The germline V and J ends were trimmed by 3 bases and 8 bases, with 17 bases remaining between them. CDR3 in DNA: TGTGCCAGCAGCCACCTGAGGGGCGCCGACGATTCACCCCTCCACTTT. Its protein product is CASSHLRGADDSPLHF.

This clonotype was seen repeatedly, ten times or more. J is TRBJ2-7 and V is TRBV5-1; D is perhaps TRBD2 (6 bases). The CDR3 sequence is 13 residues long. The germline V and J ends were trimmed by 4 bases and 4 bases, with 12 bases remaining between them. Germline CDR1 SGHRS, CDR2 YFSETQ. CDR3 sequence: CASSHGAGYEQYF. In nucleotides, the CDR3 is TGCGCCAGCAGCCATGGGGCGGGGTACGAGCAGTACTTC.

This clonotype was seen only a few times. The chain links TRBV7-8 to TRBJ2-1; 11 bases are a match to TRBD2. Trimming took 4 bases from V and 4 from J; bases not matched to a gene: 6. CDR1 is SGHVS, CDR2 FQNEAQ, per germline. The CDR3 consists of 16 residues. The CDR3 loop reads CASSSPGTSGYNEQFF. CDR3 bases: TGTGCCAGCAGCTCGCCAGGGACTAGCGGATACAATGAGCAGTTCTTC.

V gene TRBV18 combines with J gene TRBJ2-1, with 10 bases fitting TRBD2. The CDR3 has 16 residues. Germline V gives CDR1 KGHSH, CDR2 LQKENI. The ends lost 3 bases at V and 8 bases at J; junction bases unmatched: 10. The CDR3 DNA is TGTGCCAGCTCACCTTCTAGCGGGAGAATATCGGATGAGCAGTTCTTC. It encodes CASSPSSGRISDEQFF.

This clonotype was recorded many times. The V call is TRBV5-5, the J call TRBJ2-7; possible D gene TRBD2, 5 bases. This CDR3 has 15 residues. Trimming took off 4 bases at V and 4 bases at J, with 18 bases between the two ends. Germline assignment: CDR1 SGHKS and CDR2 YYEKEE (reference sequence). CDR3 sequence (DNA): TGTGCCAGCAGCCTACCGGGAAATAATGGGTACGAGCAGTACTTC. Amino acid sequence: CASSLPGNNGYEQYF. Together with reference TRBV5-5 and TRBJ2-7, the CDR3 gives the full variable domain: DAGVTQSPTHLIKTRGQQVTLRCSPISGHKSVSWYQQVLGQGPQFIFQYYEKEERGRGNFPDRFSARQFPNYSSELNVNALLLGDSALYLCASSLPGNNGYEQYFGPGTRLTVT.

This clonotype was seen more than once but under ten times. The chain carries TRBV4-2 and TRBJ2-1, with 14 nucleotides matching TRBD2. Germline V CDR1 and CDR2: LGHNA, YNFKEQ. Trimming removed 2 bases from V and 10 bases from J; junction bases left unmatched: 7. The CDR3 extends over 16 amino acids. In nucleotides, the CDR3 is TGTGCCAGCAGCCAATTGACGACTAGCGGGAGGGGGGAGCAGTTCTTC. Translation: CASSQLTTSGRGEQFF.

The V call is TRBV10-3, the J call TRBJ1-2; no reliable D call. CDR1 is ENHRY and CDR2 is SYGVKD in the germline V gene. The CDR3 has 14 amino acids. Trimming pared 5 bases from V and 0 bases from J, leaving 10 bases between. The CDR3 DNA follows: TGTGCCATCAGTTTGGTGGCTGCTAACTATGGCTACACCTTC. This codes for CAISLVAANYGYTF.

The rearrangement joins TRBV3-1 to TRBJ1-1; D is ambiguous. The CDR3 length is 15 residues. Between the trimmed V and J ends, which lost 3 bases and 0 bases, there was a span of 11 bases. Germline V gene data show CDR1 as LGHDT and CDR2 as YNNKEL (reference sequence). CDR3 sequence (DNA): TGTGCCAGCAGCCATCGAGGGCGGTTGAACACTGAAGCTTTCTTT. This sequence encodes CASSHRGRLNTEAFF.

This clonotype occurred many times. The rearrangement uses TRBV5-1 and TRBJ2-2; 9 bases are a match to TRBD1. The germline V gene encodes CDR1 SGHRS and CDR2 YFSETQ. There are 16 residues in the CDR3. The junction had 4 bases not matched to a gene; V was cut back by 1 base and J by 3 bases. In DNA form, the CDR3 reads TGCGCCAGCAGCTTGAGACAGGGGGTCGACACCGGGGAGCTGTTTTTT. This codes for CASSLRQGVDTGELFF.

This clonotype was counted only a few times. The chain employs TRBV20-1 and TRBJ1-1; a possible D gene is TRBD1 (5 bases). The V and J ends lost 0 bases and 1 base respectively, with 12 bases between them. The germline V gene has CDR1 DFQATT and CDR2 SNEGSKA (reference sequence). The CDR3 has 15 residues. The CDR3 here is CSARDRGNSNTEAFF. Here the CDR3 DNA reads TGCAGTGCTAGAGATAGGGGAAACTCGAACACTGAAGCTTTCTTT.

As for this clonotype: An end of the junction differs from the germline gene, which may be a read error. The chain links TRBV24-1 to TRBJ2-1, with 11 bases lining up with TRBD2. This CDR3 comprises 20 residues. Germline values: CDR1 KGHDR, CDR2 SFDVKD. CDR3 residues: CATSDSSFPLAGGHYNEEFF. In DNA form, the CDR3 reads TGTGCCACCAGTGATTCGTCCTTCCCCCTAGCGGGAGGTCACTACAATGAGGAGTTCTTC.

This clonotype was seen more than once but under ten times. The chain uses TRBV5-5 and TRBJ2-7, with 10 positions matching TRBD2. CDR3 length equals 15 residues. Germline V gene data show CDR1 as SGHKS and CDR2 as YYEKEE (reference sequence). The V gene end was trimmed by 0 bases and the J gene end by 8 bases; junction bases not matched to a gene: 8. The chain's CDR3 is CASSLGLAGSTQQYF. The CDR3 DNA sequence: TGTGCCAGCAGCTTGGGACTAGCGGGCTCTACGCAGCAGTACTTC.

This clonotype was seen ten or more times. J is TRBJ2-3 and V is TRBV10-3; TRBD1 or TRBD2 may be the D gene (5 bases each). The ends were cut back, 4 bases at V and 0 bases at J, with 14 bases in the middle. Germline V gene lookup returns CDR1 ENHRY and CDR2 SYGVKD. The CDR3 extends over 16 amino acids. CDR3 nucleotides: TGTGCCATCAGTGGGGACCGGGCTATAAGCACAGATACGCAGTATTTT. The encoded protein is CAISGDRAISTDTQYF.

This clonotype appeared a few times. This chain joins TRBV5-1 and TRBJ2-3; 7 bases are shared with TRBD2. J gave up 2 bases and V 0 bases, and 6 bases lay outside the gene matches. This CDR3 region has 16 residues. Germline CDR1 reads SGHRS; CDR2 reads YFSETQ. CDR3 in DNA: TGCGCCAGCAGCTTGGTTGCTAGCGGATACACAGATACGCAGTATTTT. Residues: CASSLVASGYTDTQYF. The entire variable domain, with the rest obtained from reference TRBV5-1 and TRBJ2-3, is as follows: KAGVTQTPRYLIKTRGQQVTLSCSPISGHRSVSWYQQTPGQGLQFLFEYFSETQRNKGNFPGRFSGRQFSNSRSEMNVSTLELGDSALYLCASSLVASGYTDTQYFGPGTRLTVL.

The table lists this clonotype with a few counts. This chain uses TRBV12-3 or TRBV12-4 with TRBJ1-3; no reliable D call. The CDR3 loop spans 14 amino acids. V lost 8 bases to trimming and J lost 4 bases, with 15 bases between them. CDR3 amino acids: CASHRWVDGNTIYF. The DNA of the CDR3 is TGTGCCAGCCATCGTTGGGTTGACGGAAACACCATATATTTT.

This chain joins TRBV7-8 and TRBJ2-2, with a weak D call TRBD1 (5 bases). The CDR3 covers 15 residues. V lost 4 bases, J lost 3 bases, and 12 bases lay in between. From germline, CDR1 is SGHVS and CDR2 FQNEAQ. The CDR3 DNA is TGTGCCAGCAGCTGGCTTTGGGGCTACACCGGGGAGCTGTTTTTT. This sequence encodes CASSWLWGYTGELFF.